The clone carrying this TCR beta chain was counted between two and nine times. Antigen specificity is unknown. These data come from a study of metastatic and nonmetastatic thyroid tumors. In the study overall: Where malignant and benign thyroid patients were concerned, repertoires were compared across blood and tumor or nodule tissue. Study-level findings and limits: Patients with malignant thyroid tumors reportedly had significantly higher TCR beta diversity than those with benign nodules, in blood and tumor.

Original processing notes: A papillary thyroid cancer distant-metastasis classifier was built from CDR3 differences across clinicopathological groups. MiXCR re-clonotyped the PCR reads for TCRdb. The V and J calls shown here were made by TCRdb, not taken from the authors' results. The sample has approximately 41,000 clones, 20% to 25% seen once. The CDR3 loop spans 12 amino acids. Looked up from germline, CDR1 is MNHEY and CDR2 is SVGEGT. The ends were cut back, 6 bases at V and 4 bases at J, with 9 bases in the middle. Until they underwent thyroid surgery, no patient had received any treatment. The clonotype was recovered from a female donor with papillary thyroid cancer or a benign thyroid nodule (not recorded which). Some clones in this sample may be carry-over from other donors' samples. This chain joins TRBV6-2 or TRBV6-3 and TRBJ2-5; unclear D gene. The sequenced sample consisted of tumor tissue. The CDR3, as DNA: TGTGCCAGCAGCTACCCCCCAGAGACCCAGTACTTC. Its translation is CASSYPPETQYF.